This entry is about one T cell receptor beta chain. Authors' analysis steps: Scientists estimated how many nucleated cells there were by amplifying reference gene primers. TCRdb's table, derived via immunoSEQ multiplex PCR, lists solely in-frame clones and lacks some. V, J and clone size are those of that table, while D and trimming were read from the DNA. This table holds 250,000 or so clones, approximately 86% found once. This entry belongs to a study of blood T cell repertoires in COVID-19. The sample taken for sequencing was peripheral blood. The receptor's source is a man in his forties or fifties with active or convalescent COVID-19.

The CDR3 is CASILGDNEQFF. The CDR3 nucleotides are TGTGCCAGCATCCTAGGGGACAATGAGCAGTTCTTC. V gene TRBV2 combines with J gene TRBJ2-1, with a possible D match to TRBD1 (5 bases). The CDR3 is 12 residues long. V was clipped by 7 bases and J by 5 bases, with 9 bases between them. Germline lookup yields CDR1 SNHLY and CDR2 FYNNEI.